These 26 T cell receptor beta chains were all obtained from the same sample, sequenced in a study of identical twins. MiXCR, applied by TCRdb to the 5' RACE reads, yields one record per CDR3 protein. The sample holds hundreds of thousands of distinct CDR3 sequences; 10% to 15% are singletons and the top ten take roughly 1.6%. The same sample was also studied in work on yellow fever vaccine responses in identical twins.

What was sequenced was PBMCs. The receptors shown here come from a woman between 18 and 30 years old in good health.

This clonotype was counted many times. This chain joins TRBV12-3 or TRBV12-4 and TRBJ2-5, with a possible D match to TRBD2 (5 bases). The ends were cut back, 5 bases at V and 2 bases at J, with 12 bases in the middle. The CDR3 is 14 amino acids. CDR3 nucleotide sequence: TGTGCCAGCAGTCGCCGGGGAAGTCAAGAGACCCAGTACTTC. Translating it yields CASSRRGSQETQYF.

The sample holds a few counts of this clonotype. V gene TRBV6-5 combines with J gene TRBJ2-3, with D unresolved. The V and J ends lost 0 bases and 6 bases respectively, with 7 bases between them. The CDR3 consists of 13 residues. Germline-derived CDR1 and CDR2 are MNHEY and SVGAGI. Here the CDR3 reads CASSYSSLDTQYF. The CDR3 region has the DNA TGTGCCAGCAGTTACTCGAGTCTCGATACGCAGTATTTT.

There are a few counts of this clonotype. This sequence joins TRBV20-1 and TRBJ2-1; tentatively, D is TRBD2 (6 bases). This CDR3 region has 14 residues. Germline CDR1 reads DFQATT; CDR2 reads SNEGSKA (reference sequence). The V and J ends lost 6 bases and 3 bases respectively, with 15 bases between them. The CDR3 bases are TGCAGTGCCAGTGGGGGGAGCTTCTACAATGAGCAGTTCTTC. Amino acid sequence: CSASGGSFYNEQFF.

The rearrangement uses TRBV5-1 and TRBJ2-3, with D possibly being TRBD2 (5 bases). Germline loops: CDR1 SGHRS, CDR2 YFSETQ. The CDR3 is 16 amino acids. V shed 4 bases and J shed 2 bases, with 17 bases lying between them. In nucleotides, the CDR3 is TGCGCCAGCAGCCGAAGGGCGGGTCCCCCCACAGATACGCAGTATTTT. Its translation: CASSRRAGPPTDTQYF. The variable domain in full, with the rest retrieved from reference TRBV5-1 and TRBJ2-3, is KAGVTQTPRYLIKTRGQQVTLSCSPISGHRSVSWYQQTPGQGLQFLFEYFSETQRNKGNFPGRFSGRQFSNSRSEMNVSTLELGDSALYLCASSRRAGPPTDTQYFGPGTRLTVL.

This clonotype was seen many times. The rearrangement uses TRBV28 and TRBJ2-2; the D is unclear. The germline V gene encodes CDR1 MDHEN and CDR2 SYDVKM. This CDR3 comprises 14 residues. V lost 3 bases, J lost 4 bases, and 9 bases lay in between. CDR3 region: CASSLKLGTGELFF. The CDR3, as DNA: TGTGCCAGCAGTTTGAAACTGGGCACCGGGGAGCTGTTTTTT.

This clonotype was observed many times. V gene TRBV6-5 combines with J gene TRBJ1-1, with D possibly matching TRBD1 (6 bases). CDR1 and CDR2 from the germline V gene are MNHEY and SVGAGI. The length of the CDR3 is 17 residues. V was shortened by 0 bases and J by 2 bases, with 16 bases between the two germline ends. The CDR3 sequence: CASSYSAGAVLNTEAFF. The CDR3 bases are TGTGCCAGCAGTTACTCAGCAGGGGCCGTCCTTAACACTGAAGCTTTCTTT.

CDR3 sequence (DNA): TGTGCCAGCAGCTTAGTCGCGGGCCCCTGGGGCAATGAGCAGTTCTTC. The encoded protein is CASSLVAGPWGNEQFF. V gene TRBV7-8 combines with J gene TRBJ2-1; a weak D match, TRBD2 (5 bases). V dropped 1 base and J dropped 6 bases, with 16 bases sitting between them. Germline CDR1 and CDR2: SGHVS and FQNEAQ. There are 16 residues in the CDR3.

The chain combines TRBV6-5 with TRBJ2-1; 11 bases are a match to TRBD2. This CDR3 spans 15 amino acids. Per the germline V gene, CDR1 is MNHEY and CDR2 is SVGAGI. The V and J ends lost 4 bases and 6 bases, in that order; junction bases with no gene match: 5. The CDR3 DNA reads TGTGCCAGCAGTTTGACTAGCGGGACTGGCAATGAGCAGTTCTTC. Translated: CASSLTSGTGNEQFF.

This clonotype was picked up a small number of times. CDR3 sequence reads: CASSYLGDSWTEQYV. Here the CDR3 DNA reads TGTGCCAGCAGTTATTTAGGGGACTCATGGACCGAGCAGTACGTC. The V call is TRBV2, the J call TRBJ2-7; weak D call: TRBD2 (6 bases). V was pared by 5 bases and J by 6 bases, with 20 bases between. This CDR3 has 15 amino acids. Looked up from germline, CDR1 is SNHLY and CDR2 is FYNNEI.

This clonotype was seen at least ten times. V and J are TRBV5-1 and TRBJ1-4, with D possibly matching TRBD1 (5 bases). The CDR3 loop spans 13 amino acids. Germline V gene lookup returns CDR1 SGHRS and CDR2 YFSETQ. Trimming stripped 0 bases from V and 6 bases from J, with 6 bases between. The CDR3 region has the DNA TGCGCCAGCAGCTTGGGGGGGGATGAAAAACTGTTTTTT. Its translation is CASSLGGDEKLFF.

With regard to this clonotype: A junction end diverges from the germline sequence, so it may reflect a read error. The J gene is TRBJ2-4, the V gene TRBV5-1; D gene uncertain. In germline, CDR1 is SGHRS, CDR2 YFSETQ. The CDR3 is 13 amino acids. CDR3 nucleotides: TGCGCCAGCAGCTTGGATGGCGGCAGTCATCAGGATTTC. It encodes CASSLDGGSHQDF.

The chain employs TRBV9 and TRBJ2-2; no reliable D call. This CDR3 spans 15 amino acids. Trimming pared 4 bases from V and 7 bases from J, leaving 17 bases between. CDR1 is SGDLS, CDR2 YYNGEE, per germline. For the CDR3, the DNA is TGTGCCAGCAGCCCCCAGCTCCTCTCCCACGGGGAGCTGTTTTTT. It is translated as CASSPQLLSHGELFF.

This clonotype was counted at least ten times. V is TRBV7-2 and J is TRBJ2-1; 7 bases match TRBD2. The CDR3 totals 15 residues. V dropped 5 bases and J dropped 0; count of bases not matched to a gene: 4. Germline-derived CDR1 and CDR2 are SGHTA and FQGNSA. The CDR3 loop is CASSPRTSSYNEQFF. DNA of the CDR3: TGTGCCAGCAGCCCCCGGACTAGCTCCTACAATGAGCAGTTCTTC.

The DNA of the CDR3 is TGCAGTGCTAGCCCGGGACCCTCCTACGAGCAGTACGTC. It specifies CSASPGPSYEQYV. The chain is built from TRBV20-1 and TRBJ2-7, with D perhaps given as TRBD1 or TRBD2 (5 bases each). CDR1 DFQATT and CDR2 SNEGSKA come from the germline V gene (reference sequence). This CDR3 region has 13 residues. V was cut by 3 bases and J by 0 bases, with 9 bases left in between.

The chain couples TRBV6-5 to TRBJ2-2, with D possibly TRBD1 on 5 matching bases. This CDR3 has 15 amino acids. The germline CDR1 and CDR2 sequences are MNHEY and SVGAGI. V gave up 1 base and J gave up 2 bases, with 8 bases separating them. The CDR3 bases are TGTGCCAGCAGTTACTGGGGCAGAAACACCGGGGAGCTGTTTTTT. It encodes CASSYWGRNTGELFF.

This clonotype was recorded a few times. The chain couples TRBV9 to TRBJ2-1; 11 bases align to TRBD1. The CDR3 runs 17 residues. CDR1 is SGDLS, CDR2 YYNGEE, per germline. Unmatched junction bases numbered 5, after V lost 3 bases and J lost 0 bases. This CDR3 reads CASSEGTGGASYNEQFF. The CDR3, as DNA: TGTGCCAGCAGCGAAGGGACAGGGGGTGCCTCCTACAATGAGCAGTTCTTC.

CDR3 in DNA: TGCGCCAGCAGTGATGCGGGATTCGGGAATGAGCAGTTCTTC. It codes for CASSDAGFGNEQFF. This chain connects TRBV10-1 to TRBJ2-1, with D perhaps matching TRBD2 (6 bases). The CDR3 is 14 amino acids. From germline, CDR1 is WNHNN and CDR2 SYGVQD (reference sequence). The V end was cut by 3 bases, the J end by 7 bases, with 13 bases between.

This clonotype came up many times. This chain links TRBV3-1 with TRBJ1-3, with D uncertain. V lost 4 bases and J lost 5, with 15 bases in between. The CDR3 sequence is 15 residues long. CDR1 is LGHDT and CDR2 is YNNKEL in the germline V gene (reference sequence). The CDR3 reads CASSPWTDFRNTIYF. DNA of the CDR3: TGTGCCAGCAGCCCATGGACCGACTTTCGAAACACCATATATTTT.

The sample holds many counts of this clonotype. The chain employs TRBV10-3 and TRBJ2-5; D is unclear. This CDR3 spans 11 amino acids. Trimming cost V 3 bases and J 9 bases, with 8 bases left between them. Germline V gene sequence: CDR1 ENHRY, CDR2 SYGVKD. CDR3 region: CAISENVAQYF. CDR3 DNA sequence: TGTGCCATCAGTGAAAATGTGGCCCAGTACTTC.

The table lists this clonotype with many counts. The V gene is TRBV7-8, the J gene TRBJ2-2; no clear D. The CDR3 spans 11 residues. Germline values: CDR1 SGHVS, CDR2 FQNEAQ. Trimming left V 5 bases short and J 8 bases short, with 6 bases between. CDR3 sequence: CASSPGGELFF. The CDR3 region has the DNA TGTGCCAGCAGCCCGGGTGGGGAGCTGTTTTTT.

In its sample, this clonotype was seen many times. The J gene is TRBJ2-7, the V gene TRBV19, with 14 bases lining up with TRBD2. Germline trimming cut 6 bases from V and 4 bases from J; bases unmatched to any gene: 11. Germline loops: CDR1 LNHDA, CDR2 SQIVND (reference sequence). This CDR3 contains 17 residues. DNA for the CDR3: TGTGCCAGTAGAAAAACCGGGACTAGCGGGAGTGGGTACGAGCAGTACTTC. It specifies CASRKTGTSGSGYEQYF.

The chain joins TRBV3-1 to TRBJ1-1, with D uncertain. The germline CDR1 and CDR2 sequences are LGHDT and YNNKEL (reference sequence). With 2 bases removed from V and 8 bases from J, the gap between germline ends came to 9 bases. The CDR3 consists of 12 residues. The CDR3 nucleotides are TGTGCCAGCAGCCAACTGGCTAAGGAAGCTTTCTTT. It is translated as CASSQLAKEAFF.

The chain employs TRBV5-1 and TRBJ2-5; 9 bases are shared with TRBD2. This CDR3 spans 17 amino acids. Looked up from germline, CDR1 is SGHRS and CDR2 is YFSETQ. Trimming at V came to 2 bases and at J to 3 bases, leaving 11 bases not matched to a gene. DNA of the CDR3: TGCGCCAGCAGCTTCCGCCGAGACCTAGCGGGAAAAGAGACCCAGTACTTC. Protein product: CASSFRRDLAGKETQYF.

Many counts were recorded for this clonotype. CDR3 sequence: CASSFEQGREQFF. CDR3 in DNA: TGCGCCAGCAGCTTCGAGCAGGGCCGTGAGCAGTTCTTC. The gene calls are TRBV5-1 and TRBJ2-1; a weak D match, TRBD1 (5 bases). The CDR3 consists of 13 residues. V was cut by 2 bases and J by 9 bases, with 12 bases left in between. Germline loops: CDR1 SGHRS, CDR2 YFSETQ. The full variable domain, with the rest looked up from reference TRBV5-1 and TRBJ2-1, is KAGVTQTPRYLIKTRGQQVTLSCSPISGHRSVSWYQQTPGQGLQFLFEYFSETQRNKGNFPGRFSGRQFSNSRSEMNVSTLELGDSALYLCASSFEQGREQFFGPGTRLTVL.

This chain links TRBV6-1 with TRBJ2-5; possible D gene TRBD2, 6 bases. V was clipped by 6 bases and J by 1 base, with 27 bases between them. Germline V CDR1 and CDR2: MNHNS, SASEGT. The CDR3 runs 19 residues. CDR3 protein: CASSQKGGRMPYRQETQYF. The CDR3, as DNA: TGTGCCAGCAGCCAAAAGGGAGGTAGAATGCCATACCGCCAAGAGACCCAGTACTTC.

The table lists this clonotype with a few counts. V is TRBV12-3 or TRBV12-4 and J is TRBJ2-2; 8 bases map to TRBD2. J was trimmed by 3 bases and V by 7 bases; bases with no gene match: 10. The CDR3 has 16 residues. The CDR3 loop is CASNVAGFFDTGELFF. The CDR3 bases are TGTGCCAGCAATGTAGCGGGGTTTTTTGACACCGGGGAGCTGTTTTTT.